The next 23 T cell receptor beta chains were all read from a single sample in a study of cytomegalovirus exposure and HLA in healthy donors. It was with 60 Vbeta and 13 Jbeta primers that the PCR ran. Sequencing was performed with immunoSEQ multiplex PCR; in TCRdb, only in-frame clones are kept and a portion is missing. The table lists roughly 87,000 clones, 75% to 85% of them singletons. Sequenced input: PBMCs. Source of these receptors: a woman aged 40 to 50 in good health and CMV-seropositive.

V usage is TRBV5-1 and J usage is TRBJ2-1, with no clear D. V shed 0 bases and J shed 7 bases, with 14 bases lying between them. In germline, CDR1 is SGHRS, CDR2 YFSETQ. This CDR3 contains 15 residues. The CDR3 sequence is CASSLGLSFANEQFF. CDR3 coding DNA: TGCGCCAGCAGCTTGGGACTGTCGTTCGCGAATGAGCAGTTCTTC.

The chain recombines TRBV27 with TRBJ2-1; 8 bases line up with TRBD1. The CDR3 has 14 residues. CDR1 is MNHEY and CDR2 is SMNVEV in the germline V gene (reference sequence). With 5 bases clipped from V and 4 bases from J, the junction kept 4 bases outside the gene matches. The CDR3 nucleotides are TGTGCCAGCAGTCCCGGGACAGGATACAATGAGCAGTTCTTC. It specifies CASSPGTGYNEQFF.

The CDR3 DNA reads TGTGCCAGTGCCGGCCAGGGGTTTCGATCTGGAAACACCATATATTTT. Residues: CASAGQGFRSGNTIYF. The V call is TRBV19, the J call TRBJ1-3, with a tentative D call TRBD1 (6 bases). From germline, CDR1 is LNHDA and CDR2 SQIVND (reference sequence). Trimming stripped 8 bases from V and 1 base from J, with 18 bases between. This CDR3 spans 16 amino acids.

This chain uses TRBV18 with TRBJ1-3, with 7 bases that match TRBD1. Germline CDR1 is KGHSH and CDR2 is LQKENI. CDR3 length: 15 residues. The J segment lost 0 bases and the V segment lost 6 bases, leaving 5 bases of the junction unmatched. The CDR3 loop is CASSEGASSGNTIYF. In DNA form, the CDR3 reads TGTGCCAGCTCTGAGGGGGCCAGCTCTGGAAACACCATATATTTT. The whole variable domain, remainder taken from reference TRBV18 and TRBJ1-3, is NAGVMQNPRHLVRRRGQEARLRCSPMKGHSHVYWYRQLPEEGLKFMVYLQKENIIDESGMPKERFSAEFPKEGPSILRIQQVVRGDSAAYFCASSEGASSGNTIYFGEGSWLTVV.

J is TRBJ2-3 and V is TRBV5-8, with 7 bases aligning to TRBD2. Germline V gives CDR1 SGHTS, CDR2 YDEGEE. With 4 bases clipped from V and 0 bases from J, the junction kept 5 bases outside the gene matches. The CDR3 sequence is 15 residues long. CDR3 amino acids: CASSPFSGSTDTQYF. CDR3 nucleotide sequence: TGTGCCAGCAGCCCCTTTAGCGGGAGCACAGATACGCAGTATTTT. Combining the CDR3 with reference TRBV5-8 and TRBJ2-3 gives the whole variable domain EAGVTQSPTHLIKTRGQQATLRCSPISGHTSVYWYQQALGLGLQFLLWYDEGEERNRGNFPPRFSGRQFPNYSSELNVNALELEDSALYLCASSPFSGSTDTQYFGPGTRLTVL.

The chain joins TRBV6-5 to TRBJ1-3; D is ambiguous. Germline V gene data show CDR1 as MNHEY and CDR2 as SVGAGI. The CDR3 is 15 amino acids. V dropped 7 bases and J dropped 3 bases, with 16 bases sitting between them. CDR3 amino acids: CASISFSGSGNTIYF. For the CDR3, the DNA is TGTGCCAGCATATCATTTTCGGGTAGTGGAAACACCATATATTTT.

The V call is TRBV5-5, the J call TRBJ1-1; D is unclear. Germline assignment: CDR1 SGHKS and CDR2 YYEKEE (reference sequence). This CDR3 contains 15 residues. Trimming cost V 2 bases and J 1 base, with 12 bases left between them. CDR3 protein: CASSFGPFRNTEAFF. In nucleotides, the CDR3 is TGTGCCAGCAGCTTTGGCCCGTTCCGGAACACTGAAGCTTTCTTT.

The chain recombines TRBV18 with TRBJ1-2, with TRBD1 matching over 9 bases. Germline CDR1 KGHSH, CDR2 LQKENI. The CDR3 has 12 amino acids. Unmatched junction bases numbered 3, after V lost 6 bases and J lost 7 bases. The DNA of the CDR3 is TGTGCCAGCTCGAGGGACAGGGCTGGCTACACCTTC. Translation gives CASSRDRAGYTF.

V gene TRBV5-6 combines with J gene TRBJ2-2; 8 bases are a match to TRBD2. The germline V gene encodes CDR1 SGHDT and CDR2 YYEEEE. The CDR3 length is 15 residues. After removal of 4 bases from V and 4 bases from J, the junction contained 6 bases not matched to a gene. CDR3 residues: CASSPAGGFTGELFF. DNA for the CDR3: TGTGCCAGCAGCCCGGCGGGGGGTTTCACCGGGGAGCTGTTTTTT.

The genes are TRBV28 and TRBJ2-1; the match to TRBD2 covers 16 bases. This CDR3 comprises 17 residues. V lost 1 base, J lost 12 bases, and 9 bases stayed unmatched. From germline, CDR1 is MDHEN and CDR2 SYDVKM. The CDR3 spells CASSLSPGTSGRARQFF. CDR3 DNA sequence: TGTGCCAGCAGTTTATCCCCTGGGACTAGCGGGAGGGCCAGGCAGTTCTTC.

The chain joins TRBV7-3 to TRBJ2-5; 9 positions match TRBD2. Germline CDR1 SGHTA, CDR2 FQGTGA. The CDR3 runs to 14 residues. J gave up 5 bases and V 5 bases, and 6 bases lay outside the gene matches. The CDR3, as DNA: TGTGCCAGCAGCCCTAGCGGGATCGGGGAGACCCAGTACTTC. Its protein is CASSPSGIGETQYF.

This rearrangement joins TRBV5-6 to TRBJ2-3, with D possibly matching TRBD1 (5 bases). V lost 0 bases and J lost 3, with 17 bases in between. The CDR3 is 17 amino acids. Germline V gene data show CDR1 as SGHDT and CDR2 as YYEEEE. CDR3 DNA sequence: TGTGCCAGCAGCTTGGGCCCCCAGGGTCTGCGGACAGATACGCAGTATTTT. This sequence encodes CASSLGPQGLRTDTQYF.

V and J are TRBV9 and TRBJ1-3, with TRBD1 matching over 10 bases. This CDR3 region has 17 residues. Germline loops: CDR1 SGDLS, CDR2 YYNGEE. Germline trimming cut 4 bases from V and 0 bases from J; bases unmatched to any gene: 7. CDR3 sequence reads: CASSPGTGVGSGNTIYF. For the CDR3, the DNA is TGTGCCAGCAGCCCCGGGACAGGGGTCGGCTCTGGAAACACCATATATTTT.

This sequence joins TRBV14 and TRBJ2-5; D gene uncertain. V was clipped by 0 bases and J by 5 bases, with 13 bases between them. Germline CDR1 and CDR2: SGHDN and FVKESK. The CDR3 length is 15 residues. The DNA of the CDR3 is TGTGCCAGCAGCCAAGATGTCGGCAGGTCGGAGACCCAGTACTTC. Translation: CASSQDVGRSETQYF.

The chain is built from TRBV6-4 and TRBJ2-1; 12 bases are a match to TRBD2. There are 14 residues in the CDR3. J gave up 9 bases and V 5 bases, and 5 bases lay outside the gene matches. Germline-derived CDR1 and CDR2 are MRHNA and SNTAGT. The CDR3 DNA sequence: TGTGCCAGCAGTCTAGCGGGAGGGCCGGGTGAGCAGTTCTTC. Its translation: CASSLAGGPGEQFF.

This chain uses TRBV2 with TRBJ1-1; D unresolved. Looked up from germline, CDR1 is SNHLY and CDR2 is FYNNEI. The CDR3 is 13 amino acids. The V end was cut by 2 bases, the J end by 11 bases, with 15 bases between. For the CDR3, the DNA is TGTGCCAGCAGTGAAAGATTGGAGATGCTGGCTTTCTTT. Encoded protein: CASSERLEMLAFF.

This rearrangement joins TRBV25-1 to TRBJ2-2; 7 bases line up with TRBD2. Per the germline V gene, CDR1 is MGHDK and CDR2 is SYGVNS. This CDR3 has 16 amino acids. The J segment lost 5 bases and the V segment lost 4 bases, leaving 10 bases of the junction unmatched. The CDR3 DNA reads TGTGCCAGCAGTGCCCAATGGGGGGGACGGACCGGGGAGCTGTTTTTT. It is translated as CASSAQWGGRTGELFF.

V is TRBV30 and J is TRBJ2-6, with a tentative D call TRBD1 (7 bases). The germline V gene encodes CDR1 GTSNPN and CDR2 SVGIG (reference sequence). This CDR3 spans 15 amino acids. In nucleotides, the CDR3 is TGTGCTCGGATGGCAGGGGGAGGTGGGGCCAACGTCCTGACTTTC. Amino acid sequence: CARMAGGGGANVLTF.

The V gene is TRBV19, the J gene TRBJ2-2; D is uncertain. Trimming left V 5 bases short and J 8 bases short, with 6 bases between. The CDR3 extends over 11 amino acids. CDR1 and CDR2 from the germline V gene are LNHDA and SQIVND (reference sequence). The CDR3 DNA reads TGTGCCAGTAGTGAGACTGGGGAGCTGTTTTTT. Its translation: CASSETGELFF. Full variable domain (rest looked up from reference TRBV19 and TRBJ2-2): DGGITQSPKYLFRKEGQNVTLSCEQNLNHDAMYWYRQDPGQGLRLIYYSQIVNDFQKGDIAEGYSVSREKKESFPLTVTSAQKNPTAFYLCASSETGELFFGEGSRLTVL.

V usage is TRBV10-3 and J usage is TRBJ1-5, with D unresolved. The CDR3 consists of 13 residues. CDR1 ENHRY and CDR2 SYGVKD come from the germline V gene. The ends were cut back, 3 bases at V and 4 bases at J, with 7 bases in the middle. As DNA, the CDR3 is TGTGCCATCAGTGATCCCCCTAATCAGCCCCAGCATTTT. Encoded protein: CAISDPPNQPQHF.

CDR3 in amino acids: CASSGGRRSGSSYNEQFF. The CDR3 nucleotides are TGTGCCAGCAGCGGGGGACGGAGGAGCGGGAGTTCCTACAATGAGCAGTTCTTC. V usage is TRBV9 and J usage is TRBJ2-1; 8 nucleotides agree with TRBD2. Germline-derived CDR1 and CDR2 are SGDLS and YYNGEE. This CDR3 has 18 residues. The V segment lost 3 bases and the J segment 1 base; nucleotides outside the gene matches: 12. The entire variable domain, with the rest obtained from reference TRBV9 and TRBJ2-1, is as follows: DSGVTQTPKHLITATGQRVTLRCSPRSGDLSVYWYQQSLDQGLQFLIQYYNGEERAKGNILERFSAQQFPDLHSELNLSSLELGDSALYFCASSGGRRSGSSYNEQFFGPGTRLTVL.

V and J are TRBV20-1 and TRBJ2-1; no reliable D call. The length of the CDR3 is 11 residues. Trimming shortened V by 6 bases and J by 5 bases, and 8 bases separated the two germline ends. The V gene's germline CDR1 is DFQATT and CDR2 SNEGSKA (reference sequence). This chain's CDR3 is CSAEMDNEQFF. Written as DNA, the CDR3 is TGCAGTGCCGAGATGGACAATGAGCAGTTCTTC.

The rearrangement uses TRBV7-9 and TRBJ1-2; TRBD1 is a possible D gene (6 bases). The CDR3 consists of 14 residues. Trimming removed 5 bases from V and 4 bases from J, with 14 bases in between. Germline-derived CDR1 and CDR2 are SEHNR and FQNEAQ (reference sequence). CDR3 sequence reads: CASSPDRNPYGYTF. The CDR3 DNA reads TGTGCCAGCAGCCCGGACAGAAACCCCTATGGCTACACCTTC. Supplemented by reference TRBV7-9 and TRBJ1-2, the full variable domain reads DTGVSQNPRHKITKRGQNVTFRCDPISEHNRLYWYRQTLGQGPEFLTYFQNEAQLEKSRLLSDRFSAERPKGSFSTLEIQRTEQGDSAMYLCASSPDRNPYGYTFGSGTRLTVV.